This T cell receptor (beta chain) was captured by sequencing in a study of tumor-infiltrating lymphocytes in primary liver carcinoma. Across the whole study: The study enrolled male and female patients aged 30 to 69 years.

There are 13 residues in the CDR3. Germline V CDR1 and CDR2: PRHDT, FYEKMQ (reference sequence). Study outcomes and limitations: The proportion of top clones found throughout all five tumor regions was only about 8-25%. It was in tumors, not blood, that the top-250-clone fraction was significantly higher (p = 0.039).

For each extraction, RNA and DNA were obtained together from approximately 20-30 mg of unsorted bulk tissue. Chronic HBV infection, which was untreated, was present in the patients. In regard to this clonotype: Its specificity is unknown. The junction and the germline gene differ at one end; a read error may be behind it.

Total RNA (around 0.45 ug) served as template for TCR beta cDNA synthesis primed by a constant-region primer. Modified slightly, ARM-PCR produced TCR beta libraries over three nested multiplex PCR rounds. With TRBV1-TRBV30 forward primers and a C-beta reverse primer, the first two PCR rounds were run for about 10 cycles each. A single record per CDR3 protein comes from TCRdb applying MiXCR to the multiplex PCR reads. The sample gives approximately 24,000 distinct CDR3 sequences, roughly four fifths of which show up once; 40% to 55% is in the top ten. This chain links TRBV13 with TRBJ1-1; possible D gene TRBD1, 6 bases. What was sequenced was liver tumor tissue from sampling region 3. The subset denotes: tumor region T3, left-lateral pole. The sequence was collected from a man aged 35-49 years with primary liver carcinoma and hepatitis B virus infection. The CDR3 DNA sequence: TGTGCCAGCGGCTTAGCAACAGGGACTGAAGCTTTCTTT. Encoded protein: CASGLATGTEAFF.